The 2 T cell receptor beta chains reported below all come from one sample, sequenced in a study of CD8 T cells in ankylosing spondylitis. TCRdb re-called the 5' RACE reads with MiXCR, one entry per CDR3 protein. The data contain under 120,000 distinct CDR3 sequences, under 30% of them singletons. Source material: synovial fluid, either unsorted or a sorted T cell fraction (not recorded which). The source of these receptors is a male donor with ankylosing spondylitis.

The chain is built from TRBV27 and TRBJ2-4; D not resolved. With 5 bases removed from V and 2 bases from J, the gap between germline ends came to 19 bases. Per germline, CDR1 MNHEY and CDR2 SMNVEV (reference sequence). The CDR3 is made up of 17 amino acids. The CDR3 bases are TGTGCCAGCAGTCCTCGCGCAGGCGTATCGACCAAAAACATTCAGTACTTC. Translation gives CASSPRAGVSTKNIQYF.

The rearrangement links TRBV18 to TRBJ2-5, with 8 bases that match TRBD2. The trim removed 0 bases at V and 5 bases at J, leaving 5 bases unmatched. Germline assignment: CDR1 KGHSH and CDR2 LQKENI. The CDR3 contains 15 residues. In nucleotides, the CDR3 is TGTGCCAGCTCACCACCTGGGACTAGGAAGGAGACCCAGTACTTC. Protein product: CASSPPGTRKETQYF.